One sample yielded the 9 T cell receptor beta chains listed below, sequenced in a study of shared clonotypes between healthy human individuals. TCRdb keeps only in-frame clones here, not all; method: immunoSEQ multiplex PCR. The table shows about 1 million clones, with about 80% occurring only once. The sample comprised memory CD4+ T cells sorted from blood. Subset given: CD45RA-negative fraction. The receptors originated from a man between 18 and 29 years old in good health.

V is TRBV10-3 and J is TRBJ2-7; possibly TRBD1 or TRBD2 for D (6 bases each). Germline V gives CDR1 ENHRY, CDR2 SYGVKD. The CDR3 has 13 residues. V gave up 4 bases and J gave up 5 bases, with 12 bases separating them. Here the CDR3 DNA reads TGTGCCATCAGTGGCCGGGGGCGGAACGAGCAGTACTTC. Translated, it gives CAISGRGRNEQYF.

Here the CDR3 DNA reads TGTGCCAGCAGTTACCTGCAGGGGGCCAACTACGAGCAGTACTTC. Amino acids: CASSYLQGANYEQYF. The rearrangement uses TRBV6-6 and TRBJ2-7; 8 nucleotides line up with TRBD1. V lost 2 bases to trimming and J lost 3 bases; unmatched junction nucleotides: 6. This CDR3 contains 15 residues. The germline V gene has CDR1 MNHNY and CDR2 SVGAGI (reference sequence).

This clone was picked up one time. V usage is TRBV28 and J usage is TRBJ1-5; TRBD1 might be the D (6 bases). The germline V and J ends were trimmed by 8 bases and 4 bases, with 15 bases remaining between them. The germline V gene has CDR1 MDHEN and CDR2 SYDVKM. The CDR3 spans 14 residues. The CDR3 DNA follows: TGTGCCAGCTACTCTCAGGGGTCGAATCAGCCCCAGCATTTT. Its protein is CASYSQGSNQPQHF.

This chain uses TRBV5-1 with TRBJ2-2; D possibly corresponds to TRBD2 (6 bases). CDR1 SGHRS and CDR2 YFSETQ come from the germline V gene. The CDR3 has 15 amino acids. Trimming removed 6 bases from V and 5 bases from J, with 17 bases in between. The CDR3 protein is CASKMNGAGTGELFF. CDR3 coding DNA: TGCGCCAGCAAAATGAACGGGGCGGGAACCGGGGAGCTGTTTTTT.

The J gene is TRBJ1-2, the V gene TRBV29-1; 8 bases align to TRBD1. Trimming took 4 bases from V and 8 from J; bases not matched to a gene: 9. Germline CDR1 SQVTM, CDR2 ANQGSEA. The CDR3 consists of 13 residues. CDR3 sequence: CSVVRRQGIGYTF. The CDR3 DNA sequence: TGCAGCGTTGTGCGTCGACAGGGGATCGGCTACACCTTC.

This sequence joins TRBV19 and TRBJ2-7; the match to TRBD1 covers 9 bases. Unmatched junction bases numbered 8, after V lost 5 bases and J lost 0 bases. The CDR3 has 16 amino acids. The germline gives CDR1 LNHDA, CDR2 SQIVND (reference sequence). The CDR3 DNA sequence: TGTGCCAGTAGTGAGGAAGGACAGGGGCGCTCCTACGAGCAGTACTTC. Translating it yields CASSEEGQGRSYEQYF.

This clone has a single count. The rearrangement links TRBV10-3 to TRBJ2-2; TRBD1 agrees at 8 bases. Germline CDR1 ENHRY, CDR2 SYGVKD. CDR3 size: 13 residues. After removal of 7 bases from V and 5 bases from J, the junction contained 3 bases not matched to a gene. The CDR3 coding sequence is TGTGCCATCACGAGACAGGGGACCGGGGAGCTGTTTTTT. It yields the protein CAITRQGTGELFF.

This chain connects TRBV5-1 to TRBJ2-3; TRBD2 agrees at 7 bases. Looked up from germline, CDR1 is SGHRS and CDR2 is YFSETQ. The V gene end was trimmed by 5 bases and the J gene end by 6 bases; junction bases not matched to a gene: 12. The CDR3 sequence is 15 residues long. This CDR3 reads CASSPGLSRYDTQYF. The DNA of the CDR3 is TGCGCCAGCAGTCCGGGACTATCCCGTTACGATACGCAGTATTTT.

The chain carries TRBV28 and TRBJ2-7; no clear D. Germline CDR1 is MDHEN and CDR2 is SYDVKM. Between the trimmed V and J ends, which lost 5 bases and 3 bases, there was a span of 17 bases. This CDR3 comprises 15 residues. The CDR3 DNA follows: TGTGCCAGCAGTGCAACTGGCGTGCTCCACTACGAGCAGTACTTC. It specifies CASSATGVLHYEQYF.